The TCR beta chain under discussion was sequenced for a study of blood T cells in healthy people across ages. Notes on the study in general: Donor CMV status was unknown, possibly confounding expanded clonotype changes. The long-lived group displayed more naive CD4+ cells, plus higher diversity, than the aged donors did.

A second PCR of roughly 7 to 11 cycles used a sample-barcoded 5' primer and a J-beta primer mix. A single record per CDR3 protein comes from TCRdb applying MiXCR to the 5' RACE reads. The data show over 1,300,000 distinct CDR3 sequences, 59% seen once. This clonotype occurred many times. Its antigen is not known. The ends were cut back, 6 bases at V and 0 bases at J, with 6 bases in the middle. Germline V gives CDR1 SGHTA, CDR2 FQGNSA. The CDR3 is made up of 12 amino acids. The chain uses TRBV7-2 and TRBJ2-7; no clear D gene. The sample was blood. This receptor was identified in a man younger than 35 in good health. The CDR3 here is CASSLHSYEQYF. DNA of the CDR3: TGTGCCAGCAGTCTGCACTCCTACGAGCAGTACTTC. The whole variable domain, remainder taken from reference TRBV7-2 and TRBJ2-7, is GAGVSQSPSNKVTEKGKDVELRCDPISGHTALYWYRQSLGQGLEFLIYFQGNSAPDKSGLPSDRFSAERTGGSVSTLTIQRTQQEDSAVYLCASSLHSYEQYFGPGTRLTVT.